Below, 6 T cell receptor beta chains from the same sample are listed, as sequenced in a study of control samples from healthy donors and cancer patients. Repertoires were generated with immunoSEQ multiplex PCR, while TCRdb's copy carries only in-frame clones and drops some. The data contain 150,000 or so clones, roughly 94% of them singletons. Sequencing input: PBMCs. The source is a man in his sixties with colorectal cancer.

The chain joins TRBV5-1 to TRBJ1-4; TRBD1 matches 7 bases. V trimming: 6 bases; J trimming: 6 bases; junction bases outside the gene matches: 8. This CDR3 spans 14 amino acids. Germline lookup yields CDR1 SGHRS and CDR2 YFSETQ. Written as DNA, the CDR3 is TGCGCCAGCACGATGACAGGGCTTGATGAAAAACTGTTTTTT. Protein product: CASTMTGLDEKLFF.

This CDR3 is CASSRGETQYF. DNA of the CDR3: TGTGCCAGCAGTAGGGGAGAGACCCAGTACTTC. The chain employs TRBV6-2 or TRBV6-3 and TRBJ2-5; D is possibly TRBD1 (5 bases). Germline V gene sequence: CDR1 MNHEY, CDR2 SVGEGT. V was pared by 5 bases and J by 4 bases, with 5 bases between. The CDR3 covers 11 residues.

This sequence joins TRBV5-4 and TRBJ2-5; TRBD1 matches 7 bases. The CDR3 has 15 residues. Germline lookup yields CDR1 SGHNT and CDR2 YYREEE (reference sequence). Trimming removed 1 base from V and 4 bases from J; junction bases left unmatched: 7. In nucleotides, the CDR3 is TGTGCCAGCAGCTTGTACACAGGGGTTTCAGAGACCCAGTACTTC. Translated: CASSLYTGVSETQYF.

The chain recombines TRBV30 with TRBJ1-4; D not resolved. Trimming left V 3 bases short and J 3 bases short, with 14 bases between. The CDR3 runs to 15 residues. CDR1 and CDR2 from the germline V gene are GTSNPN and SVGIG (reference sequence). For the CDR3, the DNA is TGTGCCTGGAGGGCTACGGGGTCAGCTAATGAAAAACTGTTTTTT. This sequence encodes CAWRATGSANEKLFF.

The chain employs TRBV27 and TRBJ1-1; no definite D call. In germline, CDR1 is MNHEY, CDR2 SMNVEV (reference sequence). CDR3 length: 15 amino acids. The V end lost 7 bases, the J end lost 1 base, and 16 bases lay between the germline ends. The CDR3 loop reads CASNLWAGTNTEAFF. The DNA of the CDR3 is TGTGCCAGCAACCTGTGGGCTGGTACGAACACTGAAGCTTTCTTT.

The chain joins TRBV7-2 to TRBJ2-6, with 7 bases identical to TRBD1. J gave up 1 base and V 5 bases, and 2 bases lay outside the gene matches. The CDR3 has 15 amino acids. Germline V lookup: CDR1 SGHTA, CDR2 FQGNSA. The CDR3 here is CASSQQGSGANVLTF. The CDR3 DNA is TGTGCCAGCAGCCAACAGGGGTCTGGGGCCAACGTCCTGACTTTC.